These 20 T cell receptor beta chains came from one sample sequenced in a study of blood T cell repertoires in COVID-19. Here immunoSEQ multiplex PCR was the method, and the copy in TCRdb shows in-frame clones only, minus some. The table has some 180,000 clones, around 85% seen once; the top ten hold approximately 8.2%. Sequencing was performed on peripheral blood. The receptors shown here come from a woman of 80 years or more with COVID-19, enrolled during active disease.

This sequence joins TRBV7-9 and TRBJ1-4; 9 nucleotides match TRBD1. This CDR3 has 14 amino acids. The trim removed 4 bases at V and 7 bases at J, leaving 4 bases unmatched. From germline, CDR1 is SEHNR and CDR2 FQNEAQ (reference sequence). CDR3 coding DNA: TGTGCCAGCAGCTCGACAGGGGGTGTTGAAAAACTGTTTTTT. Translation gives CASSSTGGVEKLFF.

This clone was observed a few times. CDR3 in amino acids: CASSFGTGANTEAFF. As DNA, the CDR3 is TGTGCCAGCAGTTTTGGGACAGGGGCGAACACTGAAGCTTTCTTT. The gene calls are TRBV7-2 and TRBJ1-1; 10 nucleotides line up with TRBD1. CDR3 length equals 15 residues. The J segment lost 1 base and the V segment lost 6 bases, leaving 5 bases of the junction unmatched. Germline V lookup: CDR1 SGHTA, CDR2 FQGNSA.

Only a few counts were recorded for this clone. The chain uses TRBV3-1 (or the pseudogene TRBV3-2) and TRBJ2-3, with D possibly being TRBD1 (6 bases). The CDR3 extends over 15 amino acids. Trimming stripped 5 bases from V and 2 bases from J, with 14 bases between. Germline loops: CDR1 LGHDT, CDR2 YNNKEL (reference sequence). The CDR3 loop is CASSLGHLYTDTQYF. The CDR3 DNA follows: TGTGCCAGCAGCTTGGGACATCTGTACACAGATACGCAGTATTTT.

This sequence joins TRBV7-9 and TRBJ2-3, with D tentatively TRBD1 (6 bases). V was shortened by 3 bases and J by 5 bases, with 15 bases between the two germline ends. Germline loops: CDR1 SEHNR, CDR2 FQNEAQ (reference sequence). The CDR3 extends over 15 amino acids. The CDR3 protein is CASSFRDTRVDTQYF. The CDR3, as DNA: TGTGCCAGCAGCTTCCGGGACACCAGGGTAGATACGCAGTATTTT.

The rearrangement links TRBV5-1 to TRBJ1-2; 7 nucleotides match TRBD1. This CDR3 is built from 15 residues. Trimming cost V 3 bases and J 4 bases; bases outside gene matches: 9. Germline V gene lookup returns CDR1 SGHRS and CDR2 YFSETQ. The CDR3 is CASSYQTGNTYGYTF. The CDR3 nucleotides read TGCGCCAGCAGCTATCAGACAGGGAATACCTATGGCTACACCTTC.

The chain joins TRBV2 to TRBJ2-2; 10 bases align to TRBD1. There are 15 residues in the CDR3. Germline CDR1 and CDR2: SNHLY and FYNNEI. The trim removed 11 bases at V and 3 bases at J, leaving 9 bases unmatched. CDR3 coding DNA: TGTGCCGGCCGCCGGGACAGGGGATACACCGGGGAGCTGTTTTTT. Protein: CAGRRDRGYTGELFF.

The chain joins TRBV19 to TRBJ1-1; D unclear. The CDR3 has 12 amino acids. V lost 7 bases, J lost 0 bases, and 6 bases lay in between. Germline values: CDR1 LNHDA, CDR2 SQIVND (reference sequence). The CDR3 protein is CASIRMNTEAFF. The CDR3 nucleotides read TGTGCCAGTATTAGAATGAACACTGAAGCTTTCTTT. Using reference TRBV19 and TRBJ1-1 for the parts outside the CDR3, the full variable domain is DGGITQSPKYLFRKEGQNVTLSCEQNLNHDAMYWYRQDPGQGLRLIYYSQIVNDFQKGDIAEGYSVSREKKESFPLTVTSAQKNPTAFYLCASIRMNTEAFFGQGTRLTVV.

The chain has TRBV4-1 and TRBJ1-4; D gene ambiguous. Germline lookup yields CDR1 MGHRA and CDR2 YSYEKL. The CDR3 totals 16 residues. V was trimmed by 0 bases and J by 4 bases, leaving 12 bases between them. CDR3 amino acids: CASSQDTGEGNEKLFF. The CDR3 nucleotides are TGCGCCAGCAGCCAAGATACCGGGGAAGGTAATGAAAAACTGTTTTTT.

The chain combines TRBV6-5 with TRBJ2-7; TRBD2 might be the D (5 bases). Germline V gene data show CDR1 as MNHEY and CDR2 as SVGAGI. Deletions cut 5 bases from V and 4 bases from J, with 9 bases between. The CDR3 sequence is 12 residues long. The CDR3 protein is CASSLGGYEQYF. DNA for the CDR3: TGTGCCAGCAGTCTCGGAGGTTACGAGCAGTACTTC.

Turning to this clone: Other DNA sequences in the same sample also yield this CDR3. The chain is built from TRBV6-5 and TRBJ1-4; no clear D. The CDR3 has 14 amino acids. CDR1 and CDR2 from the germline V gene are MNHEY and SVGAGI. The ends were cut back, 6 bases at V and 0 bases at J, with 8 bases in the middle. The CDR3 is CASSRGPTNEKLFF. For the CDR3, the DNA is TGTGCCAGCAGCCGCGGCCCAACTAATGAAAAACTGTTTTTT.

This clone came up a few times. The CDR3 DNA follows: TGCGCCAGCAGCTTGGGGGCGGGAGGCCCCTACGAGCAGTACTTC. It encodes CASSLGAGGPYEQYF. The rearrangement joins TRBV5-1 to TRBJ2-7; 8 bases map to TRBD2. The germline V gene has CDR1 SGHRS and CDR2 YFSETQ. J lost 2 bases, V lost 0 bases, and 4 bases had no gene match. CDR3 length equals 15 residues. Full variable domain (rest looked up from reference TRBV5-1 and TRBJ2-7): KAGVTQTPRYLIKTRGQQVTLSCSPISGHRSVSWYQQTPGQGLQFLFEYFSETQRNKGNFPGRFSGRQFSNSRSEMNVSTLELGDSALYLCASSLGAGGPYEQYFGPGTRLTVT.

The chain is built from TRBV29-1 and TRBJ2-3; D uncertain. V was cut by 7 bases and J by 5 bases, with 16 bases left in between. Germline CDR1 SQVTM, CDR2 ANQGSEA. The CDR3 loop spans 13 amino acids. The CDR3 DNA follows: TGCAGCGCAACCACCTCGACTGGAGATACGCAGTATTTT. Protein product: CSATTSTGDTQYF.

In its sample, this clone was seen a few times. This chain connects TRBV7-9 to TRBJ1-2; D might be TRBD1 (5 bases). This CDR3 is built from 14 residues. V lost 0 bases to trimming and J lost 7 bases, with 12 bases between them. Germline CDR1 SEHNR, CDR2 FQNEAQ (reference sequence). CDR3 nucleotides: TGTGCCAGCAGCTTAGCGCAGGGAACGGGTGGCTACACCTTC. Its protein product is CASSLAQGTGGYTF.

V gene TRBV5-1 combines with J gene TRBJ2-3; 10 nucleotides agree with TRBD1. The ends lost 4 bases at V and 6 bases at J; junction bases unmatched: 11. From germline, CDR1 is SGHRS and CDR2 YFSETQ. This CDR3 spans 16 amino acids. CDR3 in DNA: TGCGCCAGCAGCGTTGGGACAGGGGCAAATTCGGATACGCAGTATTTT. The encoded protein is CASSVGTGANSDTQYF.

This chain joins TRBV2 and TRBJ2-3; D unresolved. Looked up from germline, CDR1 is SNHLY and CDR2 is FYNNEI. The V end lost 8 bases, the J end lost 2 bases, and 23 bases lay between the germline ends. The CDR3 totals 17 residues. Here the CDR3 DNA reads TGTGCCAGCCTTCCTGCCCGGCGGCTCGCGTACACAGATACGCAGTATTTT. Protein: CASLPARRLAYTDTQYF.

This clone was seen a single time. V usage is TRBV5-1 and J usage is TRBJ1-5, with 7 bases matching TRBD1. CDR1 is SGHRS, CDR2 YFSETQ, per germline. J was trimmed by 6 bases and V by 4 bases; bases with no gene match: 7. CDR3 length: 14 amino acids. DNA for the CDR3: TGCGCCAGCAGCGTAGGGGGCGCCGGTCAGCCCCAGCATTTT. Translation gives CASSVGGAGQPQHF.

The genes are TRBV7-6 and TRBJ2-7; 13 nucleotides match TRBD2. The germline V gene encodes CDR1 SGHVS and CDR2 FNYEAQ. The CDR3 contains 15 residues. Unmatched junction bases numbered 2, after V lost 4 bases and J lost 2 bases. The CDR3 protein is CASSSGLAGAYEQYF. In DNA form, the CDR3 reads TGTGCCAGCAGCTCCGGACTAGCGGGAGCCTACGAGCAGTACTTC. The full variable domain, rest sourced from reference TRBV7-6 and TRBJ2-7, is GAGVSQSPRYKVTKRGQDVALRCDPISGHVSLYWYRQALGQGPEFLTYFNYEAQQDKSGLPNDRFSAERPEGSISTLTIQRTEQRDSAMYRCASSSGLAGAYEQYFGPGTRLTVT.

The table lists this clone with a count of one. The J gene is TRBJ1-1, the V gene TRBV15; D not certain. Per germline, CDR1 LNHNV and CDR2 YYDKDF (reference sequence). The V gene lost 0 bases and the J gene lost 0 bases, with 8 bases spanning the gap. The CDR3 is 15 amino acids. The CDR3 region has the DNA TGTGCCACCAGCAGAGACGGGTCTATGAACACTGAAGCTTTCTTT. It specifies CATSRDGSMNTEAFF.

This clone has just one count. The rearrangement joins TRBV6-6 to TRBJ1-1; a weak D match, TRBD1 (5 bases). CDR3 size: 12 residues. The germline V gene has CDR1 MNHNY and CDR2 SVGAGI (reference sequence). Between the trimmed V and J ends, which lost 2 bases and 8 bases, there was a span of 9 bases. Written as DNA, the CDR3 is TGTGCCAGCAGTTACATCAGGACAGAAGCTTTCTTT. Translation: CASSYIRTEAFF.

The chain employs TRBV24-1 and TRBJ2-1; D is undetermined. The length of the CDR3 is 12 residues. The germline gives CDR1 KGHDR, CDR2 SFDVKD. V lost 3 bases to trimming and J lost 6 bases, with 5 bases between them. The CDR3 loop is CATSDPLNEQFF. In DNA, the CDR3 is TGTGCCACCAGTGATCCCCTCAATGAGCAGTTCTTC.